The TCR beta chain under discussion was sequenced for a study of T cell responses to AZD1222 COVID-19 vaccine (dated by TCRdb to about 2021). Some background on the complete study: AZD1222 recipients with second doses at about 4 weeks or about 12 weeks were pooled, because spike-specific TCR depth and breadth did not differ between schedules. TCR sequencing covered more than 230 trial participants: roughly 200 given two doses of AZD1222 and 26 given two doses of MenACWY control vaccine. Trial participants were enrolled by age into 18-55, 56-69 and 70-plus year subgroups, with about 150, 28 and 57 TCR-sequenced participants respectively. What the work shows at the level of the full study, not this receptor alone: Participants were mostly white British and included more females than males, and it was suggested by the authors that clonal diversity may have been underestimated. Because no day 14 peak-response samples were available, the repertoires could be characterized only after the peak T cell response. Reportedly, almost half of the unique spike-specific TCRs recognized epitopes lying outside the regions that are mutated in the B.1.351 and B.1.1.7 variants. CD4 TCRs associated with the vaccine covered the entire spike protein, and the dominant responses were in regions 160-218 and 743-854. After two AZD1222 doses, both the breadth and the depth of spike-specific TCRs were significantly higher than at day 0 and than in MenACWY recipients. The 56-69-year group was small, and its depth increase did not reach significance, likely because of low power. Conclusions about previously exposed vaccinees are limited, since just six AZD1222 recipients were seropositive for SARS-CoV-2 at baseline.

In the case of this clone: Its antigen is currently not known. No base qualities exist here, and no much larger clone lies one base off it.

The time point label here, explained by the study, means: baseline before first vaccination. The vaccinee samples were drawn from two UK trials, COV001 and COV002, one of which was a single-blind randomized controlled phase 2/3 trial testing AZD1222 (ChAdOx1 nCoV-19) in healthy adults. For TCRbeta chain sequencing, PBMC samples from trial participants were taken at day 0 and at day 28 after the second dose. The CDR3 regions of human TCRbeta chains were analyzed by immunosequencing. The published analysis was carried out like this. TCRs in the repertoires were matched against a reference library of SARS-CoV-2-specific TCRs that had been generated with the MIRA antigen-specificity platform. Breadth was defined as the fraction of unique TCRs that were SARS-CoV-2-associated. Depth was defined as the fraction of total T cells that were SARS-CoV-2-associated. Each spike-specific TCR was assigned to its reactive spike region and to a CD4 or CD8 class using the MIRA data. Log10-transformed breadth and depth values were compared by one-way ANOVA with Sidak's multiple comparisons tests. TCRdb obtained this table from immuneACCESS and retained in-frame rearrangements with V and J assigned. These tables miss some clones; where compared with another copy, unresolved V genes account for less than half of the shortfall, and the remainder is unexplained. The D gene and trimming were derived from the DNA, and the V and J assignments and clone size from that table. The sample records some 100,000 clones, around nine tenths of which are singletons. The top ten clonotypes cover about 3% of the sample.

CDR1 MNHEY and CDR2 SVGEGT are derived from the germline V gene. The CDR3, from cysteine to phenylalanine, totals 18 residues. CDR3 DNA only is kept here, 54 bases in frame from base 1. The junction shows trimming of 4 bases on V and 0 bases on J, and the gene matches do not reach 3 bases of it. The origin of this receptor is an adult in good health. Sample: peripheral blood, taken on day 0 of AZD1222 vaccination. This chain is built from TRBV6-2 or TRBV6-3 and TRBJ2-1, with TRBD2 matching 16 junction bases. The DNA is as follows: TGTGCCAGCAGTTCGGGACTAGCGGGGGGGCACTCCTACAATGAGCAGTTCTTC. Translation gives CASSSGLAGGHSYNEQFF.